This T cell receptor (beta chain) was profiled in a study of T cell changes during pregnancy in multiple sclerosis (dated by TCRdb to about 2019). Turning to the overall study: Changes in the T cell repertoire over the course of pregnancy were examined in this study in women with multiple sclerosis.

Cut back by 2 bases and 8 bases, the V and J ends lie 15 bases apart. The germline V gene supplies CDR1 SGHTA and CDR2 FQGTGA. Including cysteine and phenylalanine, the CDR3 has 14 amino acids. Just CDR3 DNA is preserved here, 42 bases in frame from base 1. This clone has only a few counts. No cognate antigen has been identified for it. Per-nucleotide qualities are absent, and no much larger clonotype sits a single base away. The method was the immunoSEQ multiplex PCR assay. TCRdb mirrors the immuneACCESS table, restricted to in-frame sequences. Some clones are absent from its copies; in checked studies, under half trace to an unresolved V gene, and the reason for the others is unknown. The sample table records approximately 130,000 clones; 93% of these occur just once. Clones ranked in the top ten supply approximately 6.2% of the sample.

The source is a female donor with multiple sclerosis, enrolled in a pregnancy study. Here the sequenced sample was peripheral blood, taken before pregnancy. The chain is made from TRBV7-3 and TRBJ1-2; confidence is insufficient to name the D gene. Read as DNA, the sequence is TGTGCCAGCAGCTTAGGTCCGGGTTCGGTCGGCTACACCTTC. Its protein is CASSLGPGSVGYTF.